This TCR beta chain was captured in a study of T-cell memory formation after mild COVID-19. Study results and caveats: Contracting CD4+ clones lay largely in CM and EM, with CD8+ ones residing in EMRA. SARS-CoV-2 specificity was not confirmed for second-wave clones peaking on day 37. Researchers found some responding clones in pre-infection memory, a sign that cross-reactive memory joined.

This CDR3 contains 13 residues. From germline, CDR1 is MNHEY and CDR2 SVGAGI. TCRdb ran MiXCR on the 5' RACE reads and lists one entry per CDR3 protein. The sample lists a few hundred thousand distinct CDR3 sequences, around 8% occurring once. Concerning this clonotype itself: Its cognate antigen is unknown. This may arise from a read error, as a much more abundant clone is one base away.

The TCR sequence derives from a man aged 18-30 years who had mild COVID-19 (a few samples of this study predate the infection). Cell type and time point are not known. The rearrangement uses TRBV6-5 and TRBJ1-6; D is uncertain. The source material was PBMCs or a T cell subset sorted from them (not recorded which). The CDR3 DNA reads TGTGCCAGCAGTTACTCGCCGGGGTCACCCCTCAACTTT. It codes for CASSYSPGSPLNF.